This TCR beta chain was recovered during a study of technical replicates of blood from a handful of donors. The protocol was immunoSEQ multiplex PCR, while the TCRdb copy is restricted to in-frame clones and leaves out a portion. The sample holds roughly 74,000 clones, roughly 90% seen once. The CDR3 contains 13 residues. V lost 5 bases to trimming and J lost 2 bases, with 10 bases between them. Per the germline V gene, CDR1 is LNHDA and CDR2 is SQIVND (reference sequence). This sequence joins TRBV19 and TRBJ2-7; unclear D gene. The sequencing sample was made of T cells isolated from PBMCs. This receptor was taken from a human donor in good health. The CDR3 DNA reads as TGTGCCAGTAGTGTAGTGTATCCCTACGAGCAGTACTTC. This encodes CASSVVYPYEQYF.